This is a list of T cell receptor beta chains from one sample in a study of a mutant IDH1 vaccine in newly diagnosed glioma. These TCRs are of unknown antigen specificity. Sequenced by immunoSEQ multiplex PCR; TCRdb stores in-frame clones only, minus some. The repertoire includes about 12,000 clones, roughly 84% of them detected once, and less than 6% sits in the top ten. Specimen: PBMCs, collected from a glioma patient whose treatment included an IDH1 peptide vaccine. These receptors originate from a woman aged 40-49 years with glioma. Some clones in this sample may be carry-over from other donors' samples. CDR3s include the opening cysteine and the closing phenylalanine or tryptophan. Fields, in order: clone size, V gene, D gene, J gene, CDR3 protein, CDR3 DNA. D genes are given only for firm matches. Clone size is given for some rows only: seen once, a few or many times, or a class if the clone is expanded.

abundance: .
v_gene: TRBV30
d_gene: TRBD1
j_gene: TRBJ2-2
CDR3aa: CAWANTGVGTGELFF
CDR3nt: TGTGCCTGGGCAAACACAGGGGTAGGCACCGGGGAGCTGTTTTTT

abundance: .
v_gene: TRBV7-2
d_gene: .
j_gene: TRBJ1-1
CDR3aa: CASSLEVRTEAFF
CDR3nt: TGTGCCAGCAGCTTAGAGGTGAGGACTGAAGCTTTCTTT

abundance: few
v_gene: TRBV7-9
d_gene: .
j_gene: TRBJ1-4
CDR3aa: CASSPQLNEKLFF
CDR3nt: TGTGCCAGCAGCCCCCAATTAAATGAAAAACTGTTTTTT

abundance: .
v_gene: TRBV10-3
d_gene: TRBD1
j_gene: TRBJ2-2
CDR3aa: CAISESGGTGQIYTGELFF
CDR3nt: TGTGCCATCAGTGAGTCAGGGGGAACGGGACAGATTTACACCGGGGAGCTGTTTTTT

abundance: .
v_gene: TRBV6-5
d_gene: .
j_gene: TRBJ1-1
CDR3aa: CASSYGGLPNTEAFF
CDR3nt: TGTGCCAGCAGTTACGGGGGACTGCCCAACACTGAAGCTTTCTTT

abundance: .
v_gene: TRBV19
d_gene: .
j_gene: TRBJ1-5
CDR3aa: CASSIDPGVQPQHF
CDR3nt: TGTGCCAGTAGTATAGACCCGGGGGTTCAGCCCCAGCATTTT

abundance: .
v_gene: TRBV27
d_gene: TRBD1
j_gene: TRBJ2-7
CDR3aa: CASSLTGDSFEQYF
CDR3nt: TGTGCCAGCAGTTTGACAGGGGACAGCTTTGAGCAGTACTTC

abundance: .
v_gene: TRBV5-6
d_gene: .
j_gene: TRBJ1-1
CDR3aa: CASSLGHVNTEAFF
CDR3nt: TGTGCCAGCAGCTTGGGGCACGTGAACACTGAAGCTTTCTTT

abundance: .
v_gene: TRBV29-1
d_gene: TRBD2
j_gene: TRBJ2-5
CDR3aa: CSVARLAGIQETQYF
CDR3nt: TGCAGCGTTGCCCGACTAGCGGGGATCCAAGAGACCCAGTACTTC

abundance: .
v_gene: TRBV11-2
d_gene: TRBD1
j_gene: TRBJ2-3
CDR3aa: CASSWTGRTDTQYF
CDR3nt: TGTGCCAGCAGCTGGACAGGGAGAACAGATACGCAGTATTTT

abundance: .
v_gene: TRBV7-9
d_gene: .
j_gene: TRBJ1-1
CDR3aa: CASSLAGGEAFF
CDR3nt: TGTGCCAGCAGCTTAGCAGGGGGGGAAGCTTTCTTT

abundance: .
v_gene: TRBV5-6
d_gene: .
j_gene: TRBJ2-7
CDR3aa: CASSSGGRSYEQYF
CDR3nt: TGTGCCAGCAGCTCCGGCGGCAGGAGCTACGAGCAGTACTTC

abundance: .
v_gene: TRBV6-1
d_gene: .
j_gene: TRBJ1-2
CDR3aa: CASSTNYGYTF
CDR3nt: TGTGCCAGCAGTACCAACTATGGCTACACCTTC

abundance: once
v_gene: TRBV6-5
d_gene: .
j_gene: TRBJ2-7
CDR3aa: CASSRSQRGDEQYF
CDR3nt: TGTGCCAGCTCTAGGTCCCAACGAGGGGACGAGCAGTACTTC

abundance: .
v_gene: TRBV18
d_gene: TRBD2
j_gene: TRBJ2-4
CDR3aa: CASSPAGGDGNIQYF
CDR3nt: TGTGCCAGCTCCCCCGCGGGGGGTGATGGAAACATTCAGTACTTC

abundance: .
v_gene: TRBV30
d_gene: .
j_gene: TRBJ2-7
CDR3aa: CAWGPGSRGPHEQYF
CDR3nt: TGTGCCTGGGGCCCGGGGAGTAGAGGTCCCCACGAGCAGTACTTC

abundance: .
v_gene: TRBV27
d_gene: .
j_gene: TRBJ1-1
CDR3aa: CASSLSERNTEAFF
CDR3nt: TGTGCCAGCAGTTTATCGGAGCGCAACACTGAAGCTTTCTTT

abundance: .
v_gene: TRBV6-1
d_gene: .
j_gene: TRBJ2-3
CDR3aa: CASSERTDTQYF
CDR3nt: TGTGCCAGCAGTGAAAGGACAGATACGCAGTATTTT

abundance: .
v_gene: TRBV29-1
d_gene: TRBD2
j_gene: TRBJ2-7
CDR3aa: CSVGLAGREQYF
CDR3nt: TGCAGCGTCGGACTAGCGGGACGCGAGCAGTACTTC

abundance: .
v_gene: TRBV11-2
d_gene: .
j_gene: TRBJ1-3
CDR3aa: CASSFNAASGNTIYF
CDR3nt: TGTGCCAGCAGCTTTAACGCAGCTTCTGGAAACACCATATATTTT

abundance: once
v_gene: TRBV6-1
d_gene: .
j_gene: TRBJ1-2
CDR3aa: CASKSRESGYTF
CDR3nt: TGTGCCAGCAAGAGTAGGGAATCCGGCTACACCTTC

abundance: .
v_gene: TRBV7-2
d_gene: TRBD2
j_gene: TRBJ2-3
CDR3aa: CASSRGTSGSKGTDTQYF
CDR3nt: TGTGCCAGCAGCAGAGGGACTAGCGGGAGTAAAGGCACAGATACGCAGTATTTT

abundance: .
v_gene: TRBV21-1
d_gene: .
j_gene: TRBJ2-7
CDR3aa: CASSKFPRQGPYEQYF
CDR3nt: TGTGCCAGCAGCAAATTCCCTCGACAGGGACCCTACGAGCAGTACTTC

abundance: .
v_gene: TRBV10-3
d_gene: TRBD2
j_gene: TRBJ2-2
CDR3aa: CAAGTSGGYTGELFF
CDR3nt: TGTGCCGCCGGGACTAGCGGGGGGTACACCGGGGAGCTGTTTTTT

abundance: .
v_gene: TRBV2
d_gene: .
j_gene: TRBJ1-2
CDR3aa: CASALALHGYTF
CDR3nt: TGTGCCAGCGCTCTAGCCCTCCATGGCTACACCTTC

abundance: once
v_gene: TRBV4-1
d_gene: .
j_gene: TRBJ1-1
CDR3aa: CASSHPGRGLDTEAFF
CDR3nt: TGCGCCAGCAGCCACCCCGGGCGGGGATTGGACACTGAAGCCTTCTTT

abundance: .
v_gene: TRBV7-9
d_gene: .
j_gene: TRBJ2-5
CDR3aa: CASSSTPGLNQETQYF
CDR3nt: TGTGCCAGCAGCTCAACACCGGGACTCAATCAAGAGACCCAGTACTTC

abundance: .
v_gene: TRBV10-3
d_gene: .
j_gene: TRBJ2-7
CDR3aa: CAIRDVRNEQYF
CDR3nt: TGTGCCATCAGGGACGTCCGGAACGAGCAGTACTTC

abundance: .
v_gene: TRBV5-1
d_gene: .
j_gene: TRBJ1-2
CDR3aa: CASSLGGREGYTF
CDR3nt: TGCGCCAGCAGCTTAGGGGGGAGAGAAGGCTACACCTTC

abundance: .
v_gene: TRBV7-9
d_gene: TRBD1
j_gene: TRBJ2-5
CDR3aa: CASSWGTGGRQETQYF
CDR3nt: TGTGCCAGCAGCTGGGGGACAGGGGGCCGTCAAGAGACCCAGTACTTC

abundance: .
v_gene: TRBV30
d_gene: .
j_gene: TRBJ2-3
CDR3aa: CAWSSGQLSTDTQYF
CDR3nt: TGTGCCTGGAGCTCGGGACAACTGAGCACAGATACGCAGTATTTT

abundance: .
v_gene: TRBV15
d_gene: .
j_gene: TRBJ1-5
CDR3aa: CATSRDSYNQPQHF
CDR3nt: TGTGCCACCAGCAGAGACAGTTACAATCAGCCCCAGCATTTT